This paragraph covers one T cell receptor beta chain sequence. Only a few counts were recorded for this clone. No qualities accompany the bases; no much larger clone lies one base away. This sample was included in a study of graft-versus-host responses after intestinal transplantation (dated by TCRdb to about 2021). About the full investigation: Multivisceral, liver-intestinal, or isolated intestinal transplants were received by the recipients. All recipients received anti-thymocyte globulin induction followed by maintenance tacrolimus and steroids for around three years. After intestinal transplantation, graft-versus-host and host-versus-graft alloreactive T cell clones were followed in the graft, circulation and bone marrow using bulk TCR-beta CDR3 sequencing. To identify alloreactive clones, pre-transplant mixed lymphocyte reaction products were sequenced and compared with unstimulated pre-transplant donor and recipient T cells. Of the roughly 25 intestinal transplant recipients enrolled in the cohort, one of whom was a retransplant, a few patients without pretransplant specimens were excluded. A peak of at least 4% donor T cells among recipient peripheral blood mononuclear cells was the definition used for donor T cell macrochimerism. Rather than being sequenced by the commercial service, samples from a few later patients were sequenced in-house on an Illumina MiSeq and processed with MiXCR. Overall results and qualifications from the work: GvH clones were found in recipient bone marrow, and some of the GvH clones appeared earlier in ileal mucosa or blood, which is consistent with an intestinal mucosal origin. Early after transplant, peak levels of circulating GvH clones were associated with declines in HvG clones. In the allografts of patients with donor T cell macrochimerism, GvH to HvG T cell clonal ratios were high. The relatively low number and heterogeneity of intestinal transplant patients limited the conclusions.

The time point label here, explained by the study, means: cells obtained before transplantation from donor or recipient. Mixed lymphocyte reactions plated 200,000 CFSE-labeled pre-transplant responders with 200,000 irradiated violet-dye-labeled stimulators and were cultured for about six days. After the mixed lymphocyte reaction, proliferating CD3+CD4+CFSE-low and CD3+CD8+CFSE-low responder cells were FACS-sorted on a BD Influx sorter. From cysteine to phenylalanine, the CDR3 is 13 amino acids long. Just CDR3 DNA is preserved here, 39 bases in frame from base 1. The germline V gene provides CDR1 MNHEY and CDR2 SVGAGI. Here V drops 11 bases and J drops 2 bases, and the junction holds 8 bases not matched to any gene. Library preparation was by the immunoSEQ multiplex PCR assay. For most patients, genomic DNA was isolated with the Qiagen DNeasy Blood and Tissue Kit and shipped frozen to Adaptive Biotechnologies for TCR sequencing. For most patients, high-throughput TCR-beta CDR3 sequencing of genomic DNA was performed by Adaptive Biotechnologies. The original pipeline was this. TCR sequencing data for approximately 19 patients were retrieved from Adaptive's ImmunoSEQ software; a few other patients were processed with MiXCR and VDJtools. To correct CD4 versus CD8 sorting errors, any sequence found in both subsets at a frequency ratio below 5:1 was removed. Because the origin of CDR3 nucleotide sequences shared between donor and recipient could not be assigned, those sequences were removed. At least 2-fold expansion over unstimulated cells and a minimum CFSE-low frequency of 0.002% (template counts) or 0.001% (read counts) were required for clones to be classified as alloreactive. Clones detected in sequenced pre-transplant spleen, lymph node, or MLR CFSE-low populations of the donor or recipient were defined as mappable. Cumulative frequency of alloreactive clones was calculated as a percentage of all sequences weighted by copy number. TCRdb holds this immuneACCESS table with in-frame rearrangements only. Some clones are missing; in checked studies, unresolved V genes explain under half, and the rest has no known cause. V and J calls and clone size are copied from that table; D and trimming were computed from the DNA. The sample table records 12,000 to 15,000 clones; more than 30% of these occur just once. About 15% of the sample lies in the top ten.

The sample consisted of alloreactive CD8+ T cells from a mixed lymphocyte reaction culture, taken before intestinal transplant. Explained via the paper, the cell subset or site label denotes: CFSE-low proliferating T cells sorted from roughly six-day pre-transplant mixed lymphocyte reaction (GvH or HvG direction). This receptor chain uses TRBV6-5 and TRBJ2-7; 8 junctional bases match TRBD2. This receptor was taken from a human patient who received an intestinal transplant. The DNA sequence is as follows: TGTGCCGGTCGGCGGGGGGATGCCTACGAGCAGTACTTC. Translated, it gives CAGRRGDAYEQYF.